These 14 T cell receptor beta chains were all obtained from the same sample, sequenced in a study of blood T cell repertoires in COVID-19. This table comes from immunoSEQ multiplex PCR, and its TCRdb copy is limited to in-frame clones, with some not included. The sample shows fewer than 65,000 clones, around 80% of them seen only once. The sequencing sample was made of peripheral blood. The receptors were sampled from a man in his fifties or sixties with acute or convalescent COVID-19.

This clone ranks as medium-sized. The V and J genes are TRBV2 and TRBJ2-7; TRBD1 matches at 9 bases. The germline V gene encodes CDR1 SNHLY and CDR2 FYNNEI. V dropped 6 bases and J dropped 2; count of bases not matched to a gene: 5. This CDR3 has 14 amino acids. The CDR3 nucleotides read TGTGCCAGCAGAGGGGACAGGGAGGCCTACGAGCAGTACTTC. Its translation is CASRGDREAYEQYF. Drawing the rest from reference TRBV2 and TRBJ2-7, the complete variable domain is EPEVTQTPSHQVTQMGQEVILRCVPISNHLYFYWYRQILGQKVEFLVSFYNNEISEKSEIFDDQFSVERPDGSNFTLKIRSTKLEDSAMYFCASRGDREAYEQYFGPGTRLTVT.

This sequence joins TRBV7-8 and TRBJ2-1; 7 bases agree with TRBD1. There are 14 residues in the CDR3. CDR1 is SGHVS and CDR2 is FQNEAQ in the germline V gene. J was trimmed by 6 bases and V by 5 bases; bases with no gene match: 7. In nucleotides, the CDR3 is TGTGCCAGCAGCCCCCTAGACAGGGTCAATGAGCAGTTCTTC. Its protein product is CASSPLDRVNEQFF.

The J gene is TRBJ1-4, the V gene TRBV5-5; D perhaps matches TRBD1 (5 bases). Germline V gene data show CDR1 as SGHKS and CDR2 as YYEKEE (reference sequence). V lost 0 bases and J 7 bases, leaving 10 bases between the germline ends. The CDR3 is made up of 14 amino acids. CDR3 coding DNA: TGTGCCAGCAGCTTGGTCAGGGAGGGTGAAAAACTGTTTTTT. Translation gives CASSLVREGEKLFF.

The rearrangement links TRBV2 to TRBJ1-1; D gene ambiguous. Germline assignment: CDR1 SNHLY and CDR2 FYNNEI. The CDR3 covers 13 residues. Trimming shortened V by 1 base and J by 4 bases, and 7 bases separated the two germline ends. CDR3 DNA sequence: TGTGCCAGCAGTGAAGGTTGGAGCACTGAAGCTTTCTTT. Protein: CASSEGWSTEAFF.

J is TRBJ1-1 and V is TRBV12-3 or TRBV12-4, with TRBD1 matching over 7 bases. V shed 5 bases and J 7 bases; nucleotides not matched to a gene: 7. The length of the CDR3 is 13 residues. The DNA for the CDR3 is TGTGCCAGCAGTCATACAGGGGCCTTTGAAGCTTTCTTT. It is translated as CASSHTGAFEAFF.

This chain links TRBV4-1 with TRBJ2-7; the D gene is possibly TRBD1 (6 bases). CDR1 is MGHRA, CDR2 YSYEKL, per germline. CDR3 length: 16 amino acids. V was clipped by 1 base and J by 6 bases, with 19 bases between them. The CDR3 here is CASSQVSGGRGREQYF. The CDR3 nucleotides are TGCGCCAGCAGCCAAGTAAGCGGTGGCAGGGGCCGCGAGCAGTACTTC.

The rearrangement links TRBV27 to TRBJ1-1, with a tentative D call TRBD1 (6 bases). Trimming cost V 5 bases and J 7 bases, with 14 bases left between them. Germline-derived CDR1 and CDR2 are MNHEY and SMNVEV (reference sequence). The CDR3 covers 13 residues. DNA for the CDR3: TGTGCCAGCAGTCCCGGGACACCGTTTGAAGCTTTCTTT. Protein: CASSPGTPFEAFF.

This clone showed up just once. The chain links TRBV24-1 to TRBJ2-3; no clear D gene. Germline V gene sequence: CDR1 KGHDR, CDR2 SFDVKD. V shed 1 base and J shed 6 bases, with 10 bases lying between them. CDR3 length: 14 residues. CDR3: CATSDFRGSDTQYF. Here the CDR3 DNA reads TGTGCCACCAGTGATTTCAGAGGTTCTGATACGCAGTATTTT.

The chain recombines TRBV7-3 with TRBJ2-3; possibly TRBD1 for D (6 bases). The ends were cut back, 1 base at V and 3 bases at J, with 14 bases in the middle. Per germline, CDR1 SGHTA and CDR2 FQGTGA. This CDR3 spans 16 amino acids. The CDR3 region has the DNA TGTGCCAGCAGCTTAATGGGCAGGGGAGCGACAGATACGCAGTATTTT. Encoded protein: CASSLMGRGATDTQYF.

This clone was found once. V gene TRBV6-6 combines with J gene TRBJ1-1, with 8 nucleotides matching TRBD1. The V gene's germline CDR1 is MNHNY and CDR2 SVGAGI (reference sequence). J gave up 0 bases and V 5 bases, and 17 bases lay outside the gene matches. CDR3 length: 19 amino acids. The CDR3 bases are TGTGCCAGCAGTCCCCCCGGGCGACAGGGGCCCTACTTGAACACTGAAGCTTTCTTT. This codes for CASSPPGRQGPYLNTEAFF.

CDR3 in DNA: TGTGCCAGCAGCTTAACCGCGGGGTCGGCTCAGAACTATGGCTACACCTTC. It encodes CASSLTAGSAQNYGYTF. This chain joins TRBV9 and TRBJ1-2; D gene unclear. V was trimmed by 4 bases and J by 2 bases, leaving 21 bases between them. Germline CDR1 reads SGDLS; CDR2 reads YYNGEE. The CDR3 sequence is 17 residues long.

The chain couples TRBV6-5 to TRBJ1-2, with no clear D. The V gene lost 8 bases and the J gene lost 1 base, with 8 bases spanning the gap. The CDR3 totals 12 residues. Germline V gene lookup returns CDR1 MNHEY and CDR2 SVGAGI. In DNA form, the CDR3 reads TGTGCCAGCTCTGACATTAACTATGGCTACACCTTC. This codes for CASSDINYGYTF.

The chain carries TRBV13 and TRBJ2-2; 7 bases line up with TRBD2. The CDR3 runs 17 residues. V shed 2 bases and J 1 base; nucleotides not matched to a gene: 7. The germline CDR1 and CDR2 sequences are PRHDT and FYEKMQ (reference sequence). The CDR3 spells CASSLSPGLKNTGELFF. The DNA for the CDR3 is TGTGCCAGCAGCTTATCCCCGGGACTAAAGAACACCGGGGAGCTGTTTTTT.

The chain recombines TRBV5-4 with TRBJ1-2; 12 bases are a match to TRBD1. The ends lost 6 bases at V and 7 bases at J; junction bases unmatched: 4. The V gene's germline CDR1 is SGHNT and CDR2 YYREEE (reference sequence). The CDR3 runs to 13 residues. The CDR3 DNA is TGTGCCAGCACCTGGGACAGGGGGCCTGGCTACACCTTC. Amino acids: CASTWDRGPGYTF.